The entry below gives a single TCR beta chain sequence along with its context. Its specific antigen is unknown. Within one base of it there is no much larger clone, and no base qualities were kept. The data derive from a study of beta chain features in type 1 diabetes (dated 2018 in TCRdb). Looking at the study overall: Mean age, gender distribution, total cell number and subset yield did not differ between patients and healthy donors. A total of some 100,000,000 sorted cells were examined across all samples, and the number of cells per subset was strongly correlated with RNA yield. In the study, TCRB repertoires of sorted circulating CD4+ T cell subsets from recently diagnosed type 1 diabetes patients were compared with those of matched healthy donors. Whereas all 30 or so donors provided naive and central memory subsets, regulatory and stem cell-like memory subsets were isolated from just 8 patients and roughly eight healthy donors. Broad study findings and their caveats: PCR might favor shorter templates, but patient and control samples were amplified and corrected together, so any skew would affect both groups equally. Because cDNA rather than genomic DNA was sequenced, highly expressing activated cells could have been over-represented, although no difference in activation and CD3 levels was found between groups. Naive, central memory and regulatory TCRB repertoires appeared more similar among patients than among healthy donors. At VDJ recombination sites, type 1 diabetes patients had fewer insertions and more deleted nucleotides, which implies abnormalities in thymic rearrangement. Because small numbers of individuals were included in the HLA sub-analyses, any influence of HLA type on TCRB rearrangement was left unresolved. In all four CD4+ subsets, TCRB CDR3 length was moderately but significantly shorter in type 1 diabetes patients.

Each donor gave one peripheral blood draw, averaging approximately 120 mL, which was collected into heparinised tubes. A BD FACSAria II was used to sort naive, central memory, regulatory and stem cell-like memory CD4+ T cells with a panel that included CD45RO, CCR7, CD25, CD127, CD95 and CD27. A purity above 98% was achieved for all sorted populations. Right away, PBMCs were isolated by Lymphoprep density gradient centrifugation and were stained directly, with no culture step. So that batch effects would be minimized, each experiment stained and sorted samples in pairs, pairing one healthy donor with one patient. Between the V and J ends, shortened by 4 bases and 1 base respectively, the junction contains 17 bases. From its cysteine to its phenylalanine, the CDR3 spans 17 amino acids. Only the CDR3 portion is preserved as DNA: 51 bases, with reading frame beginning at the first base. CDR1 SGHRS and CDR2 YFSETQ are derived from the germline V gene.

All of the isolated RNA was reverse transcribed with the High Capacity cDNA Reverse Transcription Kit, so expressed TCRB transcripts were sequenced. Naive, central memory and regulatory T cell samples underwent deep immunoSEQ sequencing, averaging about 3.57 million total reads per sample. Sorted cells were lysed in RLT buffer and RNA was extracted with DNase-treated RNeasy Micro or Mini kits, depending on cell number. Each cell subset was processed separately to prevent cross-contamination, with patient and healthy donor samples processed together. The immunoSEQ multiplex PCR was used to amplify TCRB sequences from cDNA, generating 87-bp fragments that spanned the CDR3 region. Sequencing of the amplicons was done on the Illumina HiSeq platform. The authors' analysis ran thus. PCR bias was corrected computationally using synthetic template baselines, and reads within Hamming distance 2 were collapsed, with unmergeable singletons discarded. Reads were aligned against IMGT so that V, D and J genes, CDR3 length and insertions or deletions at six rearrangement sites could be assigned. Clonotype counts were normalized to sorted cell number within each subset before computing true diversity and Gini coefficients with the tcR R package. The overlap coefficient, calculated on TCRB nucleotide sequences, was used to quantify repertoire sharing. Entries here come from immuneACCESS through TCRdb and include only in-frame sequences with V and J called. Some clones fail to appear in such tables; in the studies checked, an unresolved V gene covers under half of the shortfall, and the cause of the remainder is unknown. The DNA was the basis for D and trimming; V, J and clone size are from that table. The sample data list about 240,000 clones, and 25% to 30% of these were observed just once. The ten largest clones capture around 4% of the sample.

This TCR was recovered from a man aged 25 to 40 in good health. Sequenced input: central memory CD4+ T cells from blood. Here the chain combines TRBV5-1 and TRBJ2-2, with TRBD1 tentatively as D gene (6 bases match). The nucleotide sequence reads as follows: TGCGCCAGCAGCCTGACACCCGGGACAATGAACACCGGGGAGCTGTTTTTT. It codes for CASSLTPGTMNTGELFF.